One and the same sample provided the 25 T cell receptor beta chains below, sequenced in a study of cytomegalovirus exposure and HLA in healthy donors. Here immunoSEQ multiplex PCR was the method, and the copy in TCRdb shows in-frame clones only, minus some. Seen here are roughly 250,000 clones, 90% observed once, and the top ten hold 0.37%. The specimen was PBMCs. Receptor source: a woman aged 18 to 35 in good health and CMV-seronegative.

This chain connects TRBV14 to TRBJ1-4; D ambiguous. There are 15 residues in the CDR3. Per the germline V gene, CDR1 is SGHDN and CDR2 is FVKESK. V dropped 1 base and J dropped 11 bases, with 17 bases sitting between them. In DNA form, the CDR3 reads TGTGCCAGCAGCCAAGCACGACGGGGTTTGTGGAAACTGTTTTTT. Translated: CASSQARRGLWKLFF. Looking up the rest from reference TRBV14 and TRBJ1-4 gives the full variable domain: EAGVTQFPSHSVIEKGQTVTLRCDPISGHDNLYWYRRVMGKEIKFLLHFVKESKQDESGMPNNRFLAERTGGTYSTLKVQPAELEDSGVYFCASSQARRGLWKLFFGSGTQLSVL.

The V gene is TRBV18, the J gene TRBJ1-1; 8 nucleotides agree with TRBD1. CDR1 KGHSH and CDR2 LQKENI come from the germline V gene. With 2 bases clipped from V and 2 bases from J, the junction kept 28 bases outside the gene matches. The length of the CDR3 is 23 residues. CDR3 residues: CASSPSSLGTGTARTGSNTEAFF. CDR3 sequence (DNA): TGTGCCAGCTCACCATCCTCCCTAGGGACAGGCACGGCAAGGACCGGGTCCAACACTGAAGCTTTCTTT.

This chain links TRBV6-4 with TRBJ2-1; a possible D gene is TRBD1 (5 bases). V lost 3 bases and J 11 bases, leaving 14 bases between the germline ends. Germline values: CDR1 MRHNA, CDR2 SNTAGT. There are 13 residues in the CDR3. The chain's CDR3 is CASSDITGFKQFF. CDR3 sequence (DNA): TGTGCCAGCAGTGATATAACAGGTTTTAAGCAGTTCTTC.

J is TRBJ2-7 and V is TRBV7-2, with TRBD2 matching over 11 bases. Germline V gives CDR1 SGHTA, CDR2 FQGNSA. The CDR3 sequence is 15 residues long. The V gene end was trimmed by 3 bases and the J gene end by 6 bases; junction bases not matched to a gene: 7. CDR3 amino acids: CASSFAGTSGSEQYV. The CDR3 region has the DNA TGTGCCAGCAGCTTCGCCGGGACTAGCGGCAGCGAGCAGTACGTC.

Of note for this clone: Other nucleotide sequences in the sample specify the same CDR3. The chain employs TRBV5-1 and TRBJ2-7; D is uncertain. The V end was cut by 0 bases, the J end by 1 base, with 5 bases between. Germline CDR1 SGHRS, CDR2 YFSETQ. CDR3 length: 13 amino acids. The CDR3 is CASSLGQSYEQYF. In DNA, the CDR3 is TGCGCCAGCAGCTTGGGTCAGTCCTACGAGCAGTACTTC.

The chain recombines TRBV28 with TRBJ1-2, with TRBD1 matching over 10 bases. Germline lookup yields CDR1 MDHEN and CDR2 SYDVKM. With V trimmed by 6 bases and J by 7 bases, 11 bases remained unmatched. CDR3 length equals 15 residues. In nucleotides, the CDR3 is TGTGCCAGCAGCCCAGACAGGGGGCGCGTTGGTGGCTACACCTTC. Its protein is CASSPDRGRVGGYTF.

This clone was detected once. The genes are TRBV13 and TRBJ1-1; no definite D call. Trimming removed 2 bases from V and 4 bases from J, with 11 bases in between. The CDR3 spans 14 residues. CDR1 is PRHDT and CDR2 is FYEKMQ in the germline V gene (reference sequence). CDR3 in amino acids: CASSLRSGITEAFF. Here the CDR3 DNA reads TGTGCCAGCAGCTTAAGGTCGGGTATCACTGAAGCTTTCTTT.

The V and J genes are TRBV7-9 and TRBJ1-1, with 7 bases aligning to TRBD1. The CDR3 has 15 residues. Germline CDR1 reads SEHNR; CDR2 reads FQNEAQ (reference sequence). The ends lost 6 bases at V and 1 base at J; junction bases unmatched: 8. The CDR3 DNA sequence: TGTGCCAGCAGGATAGGGACAGTCGAGAACACTGAAGCTTTCTTT. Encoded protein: CASRIGTVENTEAFF. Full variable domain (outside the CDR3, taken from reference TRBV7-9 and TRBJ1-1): DTGVSQNPRHKITKRGQNVTFRCDPISEHNRLYWYRQTLGQGPEFLTYFQNEAQLEKSRLLSDRFSAERPKGSFSTLEIQRTEQGDSAMYLCASRIGTVENTEAFFGQGTRLTVV.

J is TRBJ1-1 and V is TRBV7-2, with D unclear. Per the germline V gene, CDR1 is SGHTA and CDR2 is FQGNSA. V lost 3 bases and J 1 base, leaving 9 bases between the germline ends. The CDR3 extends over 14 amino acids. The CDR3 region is CASSFIEGNTEAFF. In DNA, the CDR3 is TGTGCCAGCAGCTTCATTGAGGGGAACACTGAAGCTTTCTTT.

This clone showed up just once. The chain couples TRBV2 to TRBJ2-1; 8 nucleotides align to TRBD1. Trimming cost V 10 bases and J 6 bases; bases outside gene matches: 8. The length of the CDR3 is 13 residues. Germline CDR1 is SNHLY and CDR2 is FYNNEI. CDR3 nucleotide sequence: TGTGCCACCCCGGGCAGGGGGCTCAATGAGCAGTTCTTC. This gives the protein CATPGRGLNEQFF.

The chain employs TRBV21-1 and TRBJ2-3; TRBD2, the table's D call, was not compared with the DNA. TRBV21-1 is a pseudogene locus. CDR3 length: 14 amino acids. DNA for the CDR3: TGTGCCAGCAGCAGGGGGGGCCCCAAGAATACGCAGTATTTT. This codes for CASSRGGPKNTQYF.

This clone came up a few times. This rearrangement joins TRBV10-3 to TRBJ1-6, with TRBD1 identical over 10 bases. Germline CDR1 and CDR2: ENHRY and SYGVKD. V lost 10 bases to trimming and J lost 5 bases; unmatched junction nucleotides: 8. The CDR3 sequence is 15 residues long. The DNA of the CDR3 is TGTGCCAGCCGACAGGGGGCATCGAATAATTCACCCCTCCACTTT. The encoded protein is CASRQGASNNSPLHF.

CDR3 sequence (DNA): TGTGCCAGCAGCTTCCGGGTCACGAATCAGCCCCAGCATTTT. It specifies CASSFRVTNQPQHF. This chain connects TRBV5-6 to TRBJ1-5; D uncertain. CDR3 size: 14 residues. Germline lookup yields CDR1 SGHDT and CDR2 YYEEEE. V lost 2 bases and J lost 4, with 10 bases in between.

The CDR3 nucleotides are TGTGCCAGCAGTGAAGCGCCGACAGTTACCGAGAGAACCTTC. It yields the protein CASSEAPTVTERTF. The chain links TRBV2 to TRBJ1-2, with D tentatively TRBD1 (5 bases). Trimming left V 0 bases short and J 14 bases short, with 19 bases between. Germline V gives CDR1 SNHLY, CDR2 FYNNEI. CDR3 length: 14 amino acids.

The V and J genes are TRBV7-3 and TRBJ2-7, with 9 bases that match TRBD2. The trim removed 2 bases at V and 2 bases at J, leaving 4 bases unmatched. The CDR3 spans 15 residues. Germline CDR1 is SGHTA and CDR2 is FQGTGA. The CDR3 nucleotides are TGTGCCAGCAGCTTAGGAGCGGGAGGAACCTACGAGCAGTACTTC. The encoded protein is CASSLGAGGTYEQYF.

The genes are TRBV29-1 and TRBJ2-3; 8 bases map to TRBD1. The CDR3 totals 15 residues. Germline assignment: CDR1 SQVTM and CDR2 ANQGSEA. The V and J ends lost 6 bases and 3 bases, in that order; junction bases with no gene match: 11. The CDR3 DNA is TGCAGCGTCGCCGTGGACAGGGAAAAAACAGATACGCAGTATTTT. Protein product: CSVAVDREKTDTQYF.

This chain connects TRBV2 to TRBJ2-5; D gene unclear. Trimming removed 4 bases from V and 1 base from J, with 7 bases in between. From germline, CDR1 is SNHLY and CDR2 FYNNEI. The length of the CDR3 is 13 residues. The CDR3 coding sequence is TGTGCCAGCAGTGGACATCCCCAAGAGACCCAGTACTTC. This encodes CASSGHPQETQYF.

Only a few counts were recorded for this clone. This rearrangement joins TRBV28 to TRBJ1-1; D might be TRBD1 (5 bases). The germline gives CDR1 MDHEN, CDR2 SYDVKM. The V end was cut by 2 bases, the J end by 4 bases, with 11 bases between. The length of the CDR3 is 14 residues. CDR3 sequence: CASSLAGTATEAFF. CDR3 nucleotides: TGTGCCAGCAGTTTAGCCGGGACTGCCACTGAAGCTTTCTTT.

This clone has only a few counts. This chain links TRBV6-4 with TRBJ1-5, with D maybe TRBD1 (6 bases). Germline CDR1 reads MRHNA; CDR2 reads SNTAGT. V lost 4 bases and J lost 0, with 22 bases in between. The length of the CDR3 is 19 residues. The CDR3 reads CASSVHQLKTGYSNQPQHF. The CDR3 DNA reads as TGTGCCAGCAGTGTCCACCAACTAAAGACAGGTTATAGCAATCAGCCCCAGCATTTT.

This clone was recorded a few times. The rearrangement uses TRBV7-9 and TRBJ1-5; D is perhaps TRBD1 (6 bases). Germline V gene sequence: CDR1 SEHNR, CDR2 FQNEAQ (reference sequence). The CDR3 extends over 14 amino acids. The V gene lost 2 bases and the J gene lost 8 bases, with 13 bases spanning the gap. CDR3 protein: CASSLTQGNEPQHF. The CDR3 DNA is TGTGCCAGCAGCTTAACACAGGGAAATGAGCCCCAGCATTTT. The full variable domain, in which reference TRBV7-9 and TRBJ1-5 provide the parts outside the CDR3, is DTGVSQNPRHKITKRGQNVTFRCDPISEHNRLYWYRQTLGQGPEFLTYFQNEAQLEKSRLLSDRFSAERPKGSFSTLEIQRTEQGDSAMYLCASSLTQGNEPQHFGDGTRLSIL.

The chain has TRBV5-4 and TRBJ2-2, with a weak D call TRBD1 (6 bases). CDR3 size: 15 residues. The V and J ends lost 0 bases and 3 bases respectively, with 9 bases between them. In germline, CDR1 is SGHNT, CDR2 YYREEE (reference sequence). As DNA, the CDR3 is TGTGCCAGCAGCTTGGCCGGACAGTACACCGGGGAGCTGTTTTTT. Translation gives CASSLAGQYTGELFF.

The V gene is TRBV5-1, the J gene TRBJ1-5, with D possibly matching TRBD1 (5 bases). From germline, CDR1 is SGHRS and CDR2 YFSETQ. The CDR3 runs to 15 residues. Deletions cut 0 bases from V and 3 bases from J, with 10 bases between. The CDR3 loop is CASSLAGQNNQPQHF. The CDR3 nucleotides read TGCGCCAGCAGCTTGGCAGGGCAAAACAATCAGCCCCAGCATTTT.

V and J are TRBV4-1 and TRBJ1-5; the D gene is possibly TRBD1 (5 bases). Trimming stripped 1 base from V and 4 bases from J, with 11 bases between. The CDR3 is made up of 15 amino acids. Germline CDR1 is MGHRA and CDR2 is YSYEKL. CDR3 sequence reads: CASSQGEGRNQPQHF. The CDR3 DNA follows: TGCGCCAGCAGCCAAGGGGAGGGGAGGAATCAGCCCCAGCATTTT.

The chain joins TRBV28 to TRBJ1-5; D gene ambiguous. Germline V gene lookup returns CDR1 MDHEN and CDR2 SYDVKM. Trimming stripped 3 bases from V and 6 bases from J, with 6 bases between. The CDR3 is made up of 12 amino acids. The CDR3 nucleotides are TGTGCCAGCAGTTTTTCCGGTCAGCCCCAGCATTTT. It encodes CASSFSGQPQHF.

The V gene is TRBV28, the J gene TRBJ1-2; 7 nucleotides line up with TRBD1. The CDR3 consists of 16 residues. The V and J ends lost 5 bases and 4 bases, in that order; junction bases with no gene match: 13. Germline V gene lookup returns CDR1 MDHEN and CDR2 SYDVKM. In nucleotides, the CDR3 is TGTGCCAGCAGTACAAAGACAGGGAGTCTCCCCTATGGCTACACCTTC. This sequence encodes CASSTKTGSLPYGYTF.